These 17 T cell receptor beta chains share one sample of origin, sequenced in a study of T cell changes during pregnancy in multiple sclerosis. Sequencing was performed with immunoSEQ multiplex PCR; in TCRdb, only in-frame clones are kept and a portion is missing. There are around 40,000 clones in the sample; 90% occur only once, and roughly 0.5% lies in the top ten. The sample consisted of CD4+ T cells from peripheral blood mononuclear cells, taken in the first trimester of pregnancy. These TCRs come from a female donor in good health, enrolled as a control in a pregnancy study.

The rearrangement joins TRBV5-4 to TRBJ2-3, with TRBD1 matching over 11 bases. The CDR3 loop spans 16 amino acids. With 2 bases clipped from V and 2 bases from J, the junction kept 4 bases outside the gene matches. Germline CDR1 is SGHNT and CDR2 is YYREEE (reference sequence). The CDR3 nucleotides are TGTGCCAGCAGCTTAGGACAGGGGGCGCTCACAGATACGCAGTATTTT. It encodes CASSLGQGALTDTQYF.

The chain employs TRBV6-6 and TRBJ1-2; 8 nucleotides align to TRBD1. Germline trimming cut 4 bases from V and 6 bases from J; bases unmatched to any gene: 13. The CDR3 has 16 residues. Germline V lookup: CDR1 MNHNY, CDR2 SVGAGI (reference sequence). CDR3 protein: CASSSRRTGPGDGYTF. CDR3 DNA sequence: TGTGCCAGCAGTTCACGACGGACAGGGCCTGGCGATGGCTACACCTTC.

This clone appeared a single time. The chain couples TRBV6-5 to TRBJ1-2; no firm D call. V lost 3 bases, J lost 6 bases, and 20 bases lay in between. This CDR3 spans 16 amino acids. Germline values: CDR1 MNHEY, CDR2 SVGAGI. Here the CDR3 DNA reads TGTGCCAGCAGTTATAGTGAACGTGCGGGGAGGGATGGCTACACCTTC. Translated: CASSYSERAGRDGYTF.

The CDR3 sequence is CASSQDFSGGEETQYF. The CDR3 DNA reads as TGCGCCAGCAGCCAAGACTTTAGCGGGGGGGAGGAGACCCAGTACTTC. V usage is TRBV4-3 and J usage is TRBJ2-5; 11 nucleotides agree with TRBD2. The CDR3 length is 16 residues. The germline gives CDR1 LGHNA, CDR2 YSLEER. Trimming cost V 0 bases and J 5 bases; bases outside gene matches: 5.

V is TRBV5-6 and J is TRBJ1-1; D not certain. The CDR3 loop spans 13 amino acids. V was shortened by 1 base and J by 6 bases, with 10 bases between the two germline ends. Germline CDR1 reads SGHDT; CDR2 reads YYEEEE. The CDR3 sequence is CASSLSRRSEAFF. DNA of the CDR3: TGTGCCAGCAGCTTGTCTCGTCGGTCTGAAGCTTTCTTT.

The chain uses TRBV6-6 and TRBJ2-2, with TRBD1 as a possible D gene (6 bases). V was shortened by 6 bases and J by 5 bases, with 13 bases between the two germline ends. CDR1 and CDR2 (germline): MNHNY, SVGAGI (reference sequence). The CDR3 is 14 residues long. This CDR3 reads CASRLIQGTGELFF. The DNA of the CDR3 is TGTGCCAGCAGGCTTATACAGGGAACCGGGGAGCTGTTTTTT.

The rearrangement links TRBV5-8 to TRBJ1-3, with D unresolved. The CDR3 is 15 amino acids. Trimming removed 6 bases from V and 0 bases from J, with 13 bases in between. Germline V gives CDR1 SGHTS, CDR2 YDEGEE. CDR3 DNA: TGTGCCAGCACCCTGCGGCCGGACTCTGGAAACACCATATATTTT. This codes for CASTLRPDSGNTIYF.

The V and J genes are TRBV11-2 and TRBJ2-3, with TRBD2 matching over 7 bases. After removal of 5 bases from V and 2 bases from J, the junction contained 7 bases not matched to a gene. The CDR3 is 15 residues long. The germline V gene encodes CDR1 SGHAT and CDR2 FQNNGV. CDR3 sequence: CASSPPGGSTDTQYF. DNA for the CDR3: TGTGCCAGCAGCCCCCCCGGGGGGTCCACAGATACGCAGTATTTT. Full variable domain (remainder filled in from reference TRBV11-2 and TRBJ2-3): EAGVAQSPRYKIIEKRQSVAFWCNPISGHATLYWYQQILGQGPKLLIQFQNNGVVDDSQLPKDRFSAERLKGVDSTLKIQPAKLEDSAVYLCASSPPGGSTDTQYFGPGTRLTVL.

The V gene is TRBV14, the J gene TRBJ1-2, with D hard to call. V was clipped by 4 bases and J by 2 bases, with 5 bases between them. Germline CDR1 and CDR2: SGHDN and FVKESK. The CDR3 loop spans 12 amino acids. CDR3 in DNA: TGTGCCAGCAGCCCCCAAAACTATGGCTACACCTTC. It codes for CASSPQNYGYTF.

J is TRBJ2-7 and V is TRBV12-5; TRBD1 agrees at 8 bases. V was clipped by 4 bases and J by 3 bases; unmatched bases: 5. Germline assignment: CDR1 LGHNT and CDR2 FRNRAP. The CDR3 is made up of 14 amino acids. The CDR3 coding sequence is TGTGCTAGTGGTTCCGGACAGGGAAGCTACGAGCAGTACTTC. Its protein product is CASGSGQGSYEQYF.

This sequence joins TRBV6-5 and TRBJ2-7, with D possibly TRBD1 on 6 matching bases. The V end was cut by 4 bases, the J end by 6 bases, with 16 bases between. CDR1 and CDR2 from the germline V gene are MNHEY and SVGAGI. CDR3 length: 14 amino acids. CDR3: CASSSRTGPGEQYF. CDR3 nucleotides: TGTGCCAGCAGTTCTCGAACAGGGCCAGGCGAGCAGTACTTC.

The rearrangement links TRBV13 to TRBJ2-2; 7 nucleotides match TRBD2. This CDR3 contains 17 residues. CDR1 and CDR2 from the germline V gene are PRHDT and FYEKMQ (reference sequence). The V and J ends lost 3 bases and 2 bases, in that order; junction bases with no gene match: 9. The CDR3 DNA is TGTGCCAGCAGCTTGTTACTCGCGGGGGTTAACACCGGGGAGCTGTTTTTT. It translates to CASSLLLAGVNTGELFF.

The V and J genes are TRBV5-1 and TRBJ2-6, with 8 nucleotides matching TRBD1. Germline loops: CDR1 SGHRS, CDR2 YFSETQ. The V gene end was trimmed by 3 bases and the J gene end by 0 bases; junction bases not matched to a gene: 8. The CDR3 consists of 18 residues. The CDR3 sequence is CASSSRTGPNSGANVLTF. In DNA, the CDR3 is TGCGCCAGCAGCTCACGGACAGGGCCTAACTCTGGGGCCAACGTCCTGACTTTC.

The chain joins TRBV19 to TRBJ1-5, with unresolved D. Germline CDR1 is LNHDA and CDR2 is SQIVND (reference sequence). This CDR3 contains 13 residues. V gave up 3 bases and J gave up 3 bases, with 6 bases separating them. This CDR3 reads CASSMQNNQPQHF. DNA of the CDR3: TGTGCCAGTAGTATGCAGAACAATCAGCCCCAGCATTTT.

The chain couples TRBV11-3 to TRBJ1-1; tentatively, D is TRBD1 (6 bases). The germline gives CDR1 SGHNT, CDR2 YENEEA. Trimming removed 3 bases from V and 4 bases from J, with 12 bases in between. The CDR3 totals 14 residues. The DNA of the CDR3 is TGTGCCAGCAGCTTGAGGGGGATCGGCACTGAAGCTTTCTTT. Protein product: CASSLRGIGTEAFF.

This chain joins TRBV11-2 and TRBJ1-1; the D is unclear. The CDR3 totals 14 residues. Germline V lookup: CDR1 SGHAT, CDR2 FQNNGV. Trimming pared 1 base from V and 0 bases from J, leaving 6 bases between. The CDR3 loop reads CASSLVSLNTEAFF. The DNA of the CDR3 is TGTGCCAGCAGCTTAGTTAGCCTGAACACTGAAGCTTTCTTT.

Regarding this clone: This sample includes further DNA sequences coding for the same CDR3. V gene TRBV5-1 combines with J gene TRBJ2-2; 8 bases are a match to TRBD2. The CDR3 is made up of 16 amino acids. The J segment lost 0 bases and the V segment lost 2 bases, leaving 3 bases of the junction unmatched. CDR1 is SGHRS, CDR2 YFSETQ, per germline. CDR3 residues: CASSFLAGANTGELFF. The CDR3 DNA is TGCGCCAGCAGCTTTCTAGCGGGCGCGAACACCGGGGAGCTGTTTTTT. The whole variable domain, filled in from reference TRBV5-1 and TRBJ2-2, reads KAGVTQTPRYLIKTRGQQVTLSCSPISGHRSVSWYQQTPGQGLQFLFEYFSETQRNKGNFPGRFSGRQFSNSRSEMNVSTLELGDSALYLCASSFLAGANTGELFFGEGSRLTVL.